A single T cell receptor beta chain is shown here with its context. It lacks a known antigen. No much larger clonotype is one base removed from it; base qualities were not supplied. The immunoSEQ Assay, a bias-controlled multiplex PCR, was used to amplify TCRbeta CDR3 regions from genomic DNA. The original methods were these. The number of nucleated cells in each sample was estimated from the amplification of reference gene primers within the assay. To quantify the absolute abundance of each unique TCRbeta CDR3 rearrangement, sequence reads were collapsed and filtered. For each sample, productive Simpson clonality was calculated as the square root of Simpson's diversity index over productive rearrangements. In its TCRdb copy, this immuneACCESS table keeps in-frame sequences only and misses some clones. Where compared with another copy, unresolved V genes explain less than half of these, and the others have no known cause. That table is the source of V, J and clone size, and D and trimming were worked out from the DNA. Counted in this sample were 69,000 or so clones; around 80% of them appeared once. Roughly 15% of the sample rests with the top ten.

The V and J ends are trimmed by 1 base and 4 bases, leaving 18 bases between them. The germline V gene sets CDR1 to SGHDT and CDR2 to YYEEEE. Inclusive of the bounding cysteine and phenylalanine, the CDR3 is 16 residues long. Here the CDR3 DNA is all that survives: 48 bases in frame from base 1. One collaborating source in Seattle enrolled patients during active infection and followed them longitudinally through the course of disease. Whole blood was collected in K2EDTA tubes by collaborating institutions according to the institutions' own protocols. Collaborator samples were shipped for TCRbeta analysis as frozen whole blood, isolated PBMCs, or DNA extracted from either sample type. The data are from a study of blood T cell repertoires in COVID-19 (dated by TCRdb to the early 2020s). Some background on the complete study: Samples from collaborators originated in the United States, Italy and Spain and spanned both the acute and convalescent phases of COVID-19. Where available, HLA class I and class II types were taken from metadata supplied by the sample provider and were not determined by assay-based typing. The material from the prospective study consisted of cDNA or gDNA derived from T cells, B-cell-depleted T cells, or PBMCs. Deeply sampled blood TCRbeta repertoires from subjects exposed to, actively infected with, or recovered from COVID-19 were included in the dataset. Sample metadata almost always included a de-identified subject ID, COVID-19 status, age in years and sex. A freely available public database, intended as a resource for researchers studying the immune response to SARS-CoV-2, is where the repertoires were released. Samples came from the ongoing ImmuneRACE study (first 160 participants) plus 1,254 subjects from 6 global collaborators. Broad study findings and their caveats: Clinical and demographic metadata were provided uncurated, with the amount varying by source and participant.

This receptor was taken from a man between 45 and 60 years old with COVID-19, enrolled during active disease. Source material: peripheral blood. The chain joins TRBV5-6 to TRBJ2-7; matching of 6 bases hints at TRBD1 as the D gene. The sequence in DNA is TGTGCCAGCAGCTTGACAGGGTCCCCAGGGCGATACGAGCAGTACTTC. Its translation is CASSLTGSPGRYEQYF.